Below, 6 T cell receptor beta chains from the same sample are listed, as sequenced in a study of human T cells and chemical hapten exposure. One entry per CDR3 protein, called by TCRdb with MiXCR from the RACE reads. The data hold some 83,000 distinct CDR3 sequences, with around 10% observed a single time. Time point: patch test 1, 2 weeks after DPC sensitization. Treatment of the sample: therapeutic diphenylcyclopropenone sensitization with weekly scalp DPC. The sample was whole blood, taken in connection with sensitization to the hapten diphenylcyclopropenone (DPC). The receptor set was obtained from a woman aged 45 to 65 with alopecia areata. Some clones in this sample may be carry-over from other donors' samples.

Only a few counts were recorded for this clonotype. The chain uses TRBV27 and TRBJ2-7; D possibly corresponds to TRBD1 (6 bases). V was cut by 8 bases and J by 4 bases, with 21 bases left in between. In germline, CDR1 is MNHEY, CDR2 SMNVEV (reference sequence). This CDR3 is 15 amino acids long. CDR3 in amino acids: CASCPLTGSNYEQYF. CDR3 nucleotide sequence: TGTGCCAGCTGTCCCTTGACAGGATCTAATTACGAGCAGTACTTC.

This clonotype was seen repeatedly, ten times or more. This chain links TRBV10-2 with TRBJ1-2; D not resolved. Per the germline V gene, CDR1 is WSHSY and CDR2 is SAAADI. V was clipped by 3 bases and J by 6 bases, with 11 bases between them. The CDR3 contains 13 residues. In DNA form, the CDR3 reads TGCGCCAGCAGTGAACCTTCACAAGATGGCTACACCTTC. Protein: CASSEPSQDGYTF.

This clonotype has just a few counts. The rearrangement links TRBV3-1 to TRBJ1-6, with D possibly being TRBD1 (5 bases). This CDR3 has 15 amino acids. V lost 4 bases to trimming and J lost 8 bases, with 15 bases between them. Germline CDR1 is LGHDT and CDR2 is YNNKEL (reference sequence). CDR3 coding DNA: TGTGCCAGCAGCCTTAGGGACGGAACCCATTCACCCCTCCACTTT. It is translated as CASSLRDGTHSPLHF.

The table lists this clonotype with many counts. The chain has TRBV7-8 and TRBJ2-1; TRBD2 matches 10 bases. The V gene end was trimmed by 1 base and the J gene end by 2 bases; junction bases not matched to a gene: 8. The CDR3 extends over 18 amino acids. CDR1 and CDR2 (germline): SGHVS, FQNEAQ. Here the CDR3 reads CASSLGGLSGRAYNEQFF. The DNA for the CDR3 is TGTGCCAGCAGCTTAGGGGGCCTGAGCGGGAGGGCCTACAATGAGCAGTTCTTC.

This clonotype has ten or more counts. V and J are TRBV9 and TRBJ1-1; possible D gene TRBD1, 6 bases. The germline V gene encodes CDR1 SGDLS and CDR2 YYNGEE. Trimming left V 0 bases short and J 3 bases short, with 9 bases between. The CDR3 loop spans 14 amino acids. In nucleotides, the CDR3 is TGTGCCAGCAGCGTAGCGGGGGCCTACACTGAAGCTTTCTTT. This sequence encodes CASSVAGAYTEAFF.

This clonotype has a count of ten or more. The genes are TRBV7-2 and TRBJ2-7, with D possibly being TRBD1 (6 bases). Trimming took off 3 bases at V and 1 base at J, with 13 bases between the two ends. The germline V gene encodes CDR1 SGHTA and CDR2 FQGNSA. The CDR3 spans 15 residues. The CDR3 loop is CASSFRQGGSYEQYF. The CDR3 DNA follows: TGTGCCAGCAGCTTTCGGCAAGGGGGTTCCTACGAGCAGTACTTC.